The T cell receptor (beta chain) under discussion was sequenced for a study of T cells in Graves' hyperthyroidism and ophthalmopathy. Notes on this clonotype: Given a much more abundant clone one base away, this may be a read error.

Regions amplified from RNA transcripts were the TCR beta CDR3 regions. With the HTBI primer set, the TCR CDR3 went through a first round of RT-PCR. MiXCR was run by TCRdb on the multiplex PCR reads, yielding one entry per CDR3 protein. The sample holds around 340,000 distinct CDR3 sequences, about a sixth seen once. This clonotype originated in a woman aged 25 to 39 with Graves' hyperthyroidism that later progressed to Graves' ophthalmopathy. The material sequenced was blood.

The CDR3 sequence is CAISETGTAWEPQHF. The CDR3 DNA reads as TGTGCCATCAGTGAGACCGGGACAGCCTGGGAGCCCCAGCATTTT. The rearrangement uses TRBV10-3 and TRBJ1-5; 7 bases match TRBD1. The V gene's germline CDR1 is ENHRY and CDR2 SYGVKD. The V segment lost 2 bases and the J segment 8 bases; nucleotides outside the gene matches: 9. The CDR3 runs 15 residues.